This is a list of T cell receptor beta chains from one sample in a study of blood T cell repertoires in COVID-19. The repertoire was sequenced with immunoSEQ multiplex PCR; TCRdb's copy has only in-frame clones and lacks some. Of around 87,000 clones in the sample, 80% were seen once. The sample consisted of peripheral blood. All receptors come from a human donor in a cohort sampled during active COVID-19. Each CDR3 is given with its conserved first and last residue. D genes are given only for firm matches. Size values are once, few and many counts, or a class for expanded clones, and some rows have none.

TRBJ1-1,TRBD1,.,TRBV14,TGTGCCAGCAGCCTTGGGACAGGGCATTCGAACACTGAAGCTTTCTTT,CASSLGTGHSNTEAFF
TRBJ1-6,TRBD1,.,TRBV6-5,TGTGCCAGCAGCCCGGGACAGCGCTATAATTCACCCCTCCACTTT,CASSPGQRYNSPLHF
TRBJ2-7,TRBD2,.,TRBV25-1,TGTGCCAGCAGTGCGCCGGGACTACTATACGAGCAGTACTTC,CASSAPGLLYEQYF
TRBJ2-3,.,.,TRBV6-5,TGTGCCAGCAGCTCACGAGGGTACCTAACAGATACGCAGTATTTT,CASSSRGYLTDTQYF
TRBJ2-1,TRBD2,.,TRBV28,TGTGCCAGCAGTCCCACTAGCGGACTTCGCCATGAGCAGTTCTTC,CASSPTSGLRHEQFF
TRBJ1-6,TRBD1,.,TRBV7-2,TGTGCCAGCAGCTTCGAGTACAGGGGGCCCCTCCACTTT,CASSFEYRGPLHF
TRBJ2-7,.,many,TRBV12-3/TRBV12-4,TGTGCCAGCAGTCTCGTAGAAGCAGAGCAGTACTTC,CASSLVEAEQYF
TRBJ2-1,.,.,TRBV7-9,TGTGCCAGCAGCTTAGCGACGGTTGGAGCGTATGAGCAGTTCTTC,CASSLATVGAYEQFF
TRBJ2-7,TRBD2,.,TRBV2,TGTGCCAGCAGTGAACCAATCCGGACTAGGGAGTACTTC,CASSEPIRTREYF
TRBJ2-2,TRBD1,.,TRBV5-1,TGCGCCAGCAGCTCTCAGGGGGCGCCCACCGGGGAGCTGTTTTTT,CASSSQGAPTGELFF
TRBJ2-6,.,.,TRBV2,TGTGCCAGCAGGGAAGGCGGCTCTGGGGCCAACGTCCTGACTTTC,CASREGGSGANVLTF
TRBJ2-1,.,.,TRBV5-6,TGTGCCAGCAGCGATACAGGGAACCCGGCCTTACATGAGCAGTTCTTC,CASSDTGNPALHEQFF
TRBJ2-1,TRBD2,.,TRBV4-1,TGCGCCAGCAGCCAAGACCGGACTAGCGGGGGGGCCTACAATGAGCAGTTCTTC,CASSQDRTSGGAYNEQFF
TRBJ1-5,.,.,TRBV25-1,TGTGCCAGCCTAGGAACAGGGCGGGAGAATCAGCCCCAGCATTTT,CASLGTGRENQPQHF
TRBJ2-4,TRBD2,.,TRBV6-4,TGTGCCAGCAGTGGGGGACTAGCGGTCCGACTAGCCAAAAACATTCAGTACTTC,CASSGGLAVRLAKNIQYF
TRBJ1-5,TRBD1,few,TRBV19,TGTGCCAGTAGGCTCACGACAGGGGATAACAATCAGCCCCAGCATTTT,CASRLTTGDNNQPQHF
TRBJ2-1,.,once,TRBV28,TGTGCCAGCAGTTTGCGGCTACTCTCCTACAATGAGCAGTTCTTC,CASSLRLLSYNEQFF
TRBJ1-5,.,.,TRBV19,TGTGCCAGTAGTGAGGGAACGGGCAATCAGCCCCAGCATTTT,CASSEGTGNQPQHF
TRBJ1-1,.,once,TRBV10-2,TGCGCCACCCGTGGGGCCAGACTTTCAACTGAAGCTTTCTTT,CATRGARLSTEAFF
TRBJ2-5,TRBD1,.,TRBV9,TGTGCCAGCAGCATAGAAGGGACAGGGGCACAAGAGACCCAGTACTTC,CASSIEGTGAQETQYF
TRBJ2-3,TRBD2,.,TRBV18,TGTGCCAGCTCCGCTAGCGGGAGCGATAGAGATACGCAGTATTTT,CASSASGSDRDTQYF
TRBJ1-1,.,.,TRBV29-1,TGCAGCGTTGGTTCCGGGGAAAACACTGAAGCTTTCTTT,CSVGSGENTEAFF
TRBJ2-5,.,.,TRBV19,TGTGCCAGTAAGACCGGGACTCAAGCATCGACCCAGTACTTC,CASKTGTQASTQYF
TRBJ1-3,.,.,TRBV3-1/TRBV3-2,TGTGCCAGCAGCCTCCGGACATCAGGAAACACCATATATTTT,CASSLRTSGNTIYF
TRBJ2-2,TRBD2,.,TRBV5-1,TGCGCCAGCAGGGGACTAGCGGGTACTTCTGGGGAGCTGTTTTTT,CASRGLAGTSGELFF